Listed below are T cell receptor beta chains from one sample, sequenced in a study of CD8+CD57+ T cells in acquired aplastic anemia. TCRdb re-analysed the reads in MiXCR, keeping a single row per CDR3 protein. Among approximately 58,000 distinct CDR3 sequences listed, around 60% were seen once. Sequenced input: sorted CD4+, CD8+, or CD8+CD57+ T cells (not recorded which) from PBMCs. These receptors all stem from a human donor with aplastic anemia. CDR3s include the opening cysteine and the closing phenylalanine or tryptophan. A D gene is named only where the DNA matches it firmly. The size of a clone is reported for some rows only, either as once, few or many, or as a class for expanded clones.

d_gene	len	v_gene	abundance	j_gene	CDR3nt	CDR3aa
TRBD2	15	TRBV7-9	many	TRBJ2-3	TGTGCCAGCAGCTTGAGCGGGGGGGTCACAGATACGCAGTATTTT	CASSLSGGVTDTQYF
.	15	TRBV7-9	few	TRBJ2-5	TGTGCCAGCAGCTTAGCGCAGTCAGTCCAAGAGACCCAGTACTTC	CASSLAQSVQETQYF
.	15	TRBV4-2	many	TRBJ1-2	TGTGCCAGCAGCCAAGGTAGGGGCCAGAACTATGGCTACACCTTC	CASSQGRGQNYGYTF
.	12	TRBV7-6	medium-sized	TRBJ2-7	TGTGCCAGCAGCTTAGCAGGGGCCGAGCAGTACTTC	CASSLAGAEQYF
.	13	TRBV6-1	.	TRBJ1-4	TGTGCCAGCAGTCGGACAGTGGATGAAAAACTGTTTTTT	CASSRTVDEKLFF
.	13	TRBV7-3	.	TRBJ2-7	TGTGCCAGCAGCTTATTTGACTCCTACGAGCAGTACTTC	CASSLFDSYEQYF
.	14	TRBV19	.	TRBJ2-7	TGTGCCAGTAGTAGAGGGGGATCCTCCTACGAGCAGTACTTC	CASSRGGSSYEQYF
.	11	TRBV20-1	.	TRBJ2-1	TGCAGTGCAAGACTAGTAGTTGAGCAGTTCTTC	CSARLVVEQFF
TRBD2	15	TRBV4-3	.	TRBJ2-2	TGCGCCAGCAGCCTTCGGGGGGGCGGAACCGGGGAGCTGTTTTTT	CASSLRGGGTGELFF
.	11	TRBV12-3/TRBV12-4	many	TRBJ1-2	TGTGCCAGCAGAGGAGGAGGGGGCTACACCTTC	CASRGGGGYTF
.	14	TRBV24-1	.	TRBJ1-2	TGTGCCACCAGTGTTGGTTCGGACAGCTATGGCTACACCTTC	CATSVGSDSYGYTF
TRBD1	15	TRBV29-1	.	TRBJ2-1	TGCAGCGTTGAAACCGGGACAGGGGGCGCGGATGAGCAGTTCTTC	CSVETGTGGADEQFF
TRBD1	13	TRBV6-1	.	TRBJ2-1	TGTGCCAGCAGTGGGGACAGGGGCTACGAGCAGTTCTTC	CASSGDRGYEQFF
.	14	TRBV24-1	.	TRBJ1-2	TGTGCCACCAGTCACAGTTCTGTGGACTATGGCTACACCTTC	CATSHSSVDYGYTF
TRBD1	16	TRBV7-2	many	TRBJ1-1	TGTGCCAGCAGCCCTCGACAGGGGTCGATGAACACTGAAGCTTTCTTT	CASSPRQGSMNTEAFF
.	14	TRBV12-3/TRBV12-4	.	TRBJ2-5	TGTGCCAGCAGTTTGGGGGATAGGGGAGAGACCCAGTACTTC	CASSLGDRGETQYF
.	16	TRBV25-1	.	TRBJ2-7	TGTGCCAGCAGCCTAGTCGGGGGGCGCCATGCCTACGAGCAGTACTTC	CASSLVGGRHAYEQYF
TRBD1	15	TRBV19	.	TRBJ1-5	TGTGCCAGTAGCGGCGCAGGGGGCCACAATCAGCCCCAGCATTTT	CASSGAGGHNQPQHF